This TCR beta chain was sequenced during a study of CD8 T cells in Susac syndrome. TCR beta was sequenced from blood CD8+ and CD4+ T cells. Random hexamers were used to reverse transcribe an amount of about 0.45 to 1 ug RNA. Amplification of TCR beta CDR3 spanned 54 Vbeta and 13 Jbeta via immunoSEQ multiplex PCR. MiXCR, run by TCRdb on the immunoSEQ multiplex PCR reads, gives a single entry per CDR3 protein. The sample shows 70,000 or so distinct CDR3 sequences, roughly 94% of them seen only once. Specimen: CD8+ T cells from PBMCs. This TCR was sampled from a human donor in good health.

CDR3 residues: CSVLVQGHWETQYF. The DNA of the CDR3 is TGCAGCGTCCTGGTTCAGGGACATTGGGAGACCCAGTACTTC. The V and J genes are TRBV29-1 and TRBJ2-5, with D perhaps matching TRBD1 (6 bases). CDR3 length: 14 residues. V was trimmed by 6 bases and J by 5 bases, leaving 19 bases between them. The V gene's germline CDR1 is SQVTM and CDR2 ANQGSEA.